The TCR beta chain described here comes from a study of blood T cell repertoires in COVID-19. Seattle patients were enrolled during active infection and followed longitudinally. CDR1 and CDR2 from the germline V gene are SNHLY and FYNNEI. This CDR3 comprises 12 residues. The V end lost 6 bases, the J end lost 5 bases, and 10 bases lay between the germline ends. The authors' processing: Amplification from reference gene primers served as the basis for estimated nucleated cell counts. Generated by immunoSEQ multiplex PCR, the TCRdb table keeps only in-frame clones and is missing some. V and J calls and clone size come straight from that table; D and trimming were deduced from the DNA. In the table there are about 480,000 clones, 80% to 90% of which are singletons.

The origin of this receptor is a man aged 18 to 35 with COVID-19, enrolled during active disease. Material: peripheral blood. The chain joins TRBV2 to TRBJ2-5; a weak D match, TRBD1 (6 bases). The CDR3 DNA sequence: TGTGCCAGCAGGATAGGGGGTGAGACCCAGTACTTC. Translating it yields CASRIGGETQYF. Full variable domain (remainder filled in from reference TRBV2 and TRBJ2-5): EPEVTQTPSHQVTQMGQEVILRCVPISNHLYFYWYRQILGQKVEFLVSFYNNEISEKSEIFDDQFSVERPDGSNFTLKIRSTKLEDSAMYFCASRIGGETQYFGPGTRLLVL.